This entry lists 23 T cell receptor beta chains sequenced from one sample in a study of blood T cell repertoires in COVID-19. Assay used: immunoSEQ multiplex PCR; TCRdb lists only in-frame clones, some missing. The sample has 45,000 to 55,000 clones, almost 80% seen once. The sequenced material came from PBMCs or T cells enriched from blood (not recorded which). The origin of the receptors is a woman aged 50 to 60 with acute COVID-19.

This clone appeared a few times. In DNA form, the CDR3 reads TGTGCCAGCAGTTTAGCGGACAGGGTGGTGTATGGCTACACCTTC. It translates to CASSLADRVVYGYTF. The chain combines TRBV28 with TRBJ1-2, with 8 bases lining up with TRBD1. This CDR3 has 15 amino acids. V was pared by 2 bases and J by 5 bases, with 7 bases of the junction left unmatched. Germline V gives CDR1 MDHEN, CDR2 SYDVKM.

The rearrangement joins TRBV4-2 to TRBJ2-4; TRBD2 agrees at 9 bases. The germline gives CDR1 LGHNA, CDR2 YNFKEQ. The CDR3 loop spans 16 amino acids. Trimming removed 3 bases from V and 5 bases from J; junction bases left unmatched: 8. The CDR3 region is CASSQELAGQQNIQYF. CDR3 nucleotide sequence: TGTGCCAGCAGCCAGGAGCTAGCGGGGCAACAAAACATTCAGTACTTC.

The V gene is TRBV4-1, the J gene TRBJ2-6; D gene ambiguous. V was cut by 0 bases and J by 0 bases, with 6 bases left in between. Germline CDR1 reads MGHRA; CDR2 reads YSYEKL. The CDR3 is made up of 16 amino acids. CDR3 nucleotide sequence: TGCGCCAGCAGCCAAGATGTCGGCTCTGGGGCCAACGTCCTGACTTTC. Amino acids: CASSQDVGSGANVLTF.

The chain recombines TRBV28 with TRBJ2-1; TRBD2 matches 8 bases. With V trimmed by 7 bases and J by 7 bases, 12 bases remained unmatched. The CDR3 has 15 amino acids. Germline V gene sequence: CDR1 MDHEN, CDR2 SYDVKM. The CDR3 sequence is CASMYSGGGLNEQFF. CDR3 DNA: TGTGCCAGCATGTATTCCGGGGGGGGACTAAATGAGCAGTTCTTC.

CDR3 nucleotide sequence: TGCGCCAGCAGCCAACGGATTAACAGGTTTAGCAATCAGCCCCAGCATTTT. Translating gives CASSQRINRFSNQPQHF. The chain recombines TRBV4-1 with TRBJ1-5; a possible D gene is TRBD1 (5 bases). Germline V gene lookup returns CDR1 MGHRA and CDR2 YSYEKL. Trimming removed 2 bases at V and 0 bases at J, with 14 bases between. The CDR3 runs 17 residues.

This clone was detected once. In the same sample, other DNA sequences code for this CDR3. The chain couples TRBV5-6 to TRBJ1-4; unclear D gene. The CDR3 runs 14 residues. Trimming removed 4 bases at V and 0 bases at J, with 7 bases between. Looked up from germline, CDR1 is SGHDT and CDR2 is YYEEEE. The CDR3 here is CASSLIATNEKLFF. Here the CDR3 DNA reads TGTGCCAGCAGCCTAATTGCAACTAATGAAAAACTGTTTTTT.

The J gene is TRBJ2-3, the V gene TRBV7-3, with D perhaps TRBD1 (7 bases). The CDR3 has 15 amino acids. Deletions cut 3 bases from V and 1 base from J, with 11 bases between. Germline V CDR1 and CDR2: SGHTA, FQGTGA. In DNA, the CDR3 is TGTGCCAGCAGCTTTGGAGGGGGCGGCACAGATACGCAGTATTTT. It is translated as CASSFGGGGTDTQYF. Together with reference TRBV7-3 and TRBJ2-3, the CDR3 gives the full variable domain: GAGVSQTPSNKVTEKGKYVELRCDPISGHTALYWYRQSLGQGPEFLIYFQGTGAADDSGLPNDRFFAVRPEGSVSTLKIQRTERGDSAVYLCASSFGGGGTDTQYFGPGTRLTVL.

This clone has a single count. The rearrangement links TRBV28 to TRBJ2-7; 9 positions match TRBD2. This CDR3 has 16 residues. V was clipped by 4 bases and J by 0 bases; unmatched bases: 7. Germline CDR1 is MDHEN and CDR2 is SYDVKM. CDR3 sequence: CASSSSSGGLSYEQYF. Written as DNA, the CDR3 is TGTGCCAGCAGTTCATCGAGCGGGGGGCTCTCCTACGAGCAGTACTTC. The whole variable domain, filled in from reference TRBV28 and TRBJ2-7, reads DVKVTQSSRYLVKRTGEKVFLECVQDMDHENMFWYRQDPGLGLRLIYFSYDVKMKEKGDIPEGYSVSREKKERFSLILESASTNQTSMYLCASSSSSGGLSYEQYFGPGTRLTVT.

The V call is TRBV27, the J call TRBJ1-2, with D unclear. V lost 2 bases and J lost 4, with 11 bases in between. The CDR3 is 14 amino acids. The germline CDR1 and CDR2 sequences are MNHEY and SMNVEV (reference sequence). The CDR3 spells CASSLRPEVYGYTF. DNA of the CDR3: TGTGCCAGCAGTTTAAGACCGGAGGTCTATGGCTACACCTTC.

The chain is built from TRBV4-2 and TRBJ2-2, with 7 bases identical to TRBD1. The CDR3 extends over 15 amino acids. The V gene's germline CDR1 is LGHNA and CDR2 YNFKEQ. V gave up 4 bases and J gave up 5 bases; unmatched junction bases: 7. The CDR3 nucleotides read TGTGCCAGCAGCCCCTTCACAGGGGCGACCGGGGAGCTGTTTTTT. It translates to CASSPFTGATGELFF.

The rearrangement joins TRBV3-1 (or the pseudogene TRBV3-2) to TRBJ2-1, with D unresolved. Germline CDR1 is LGHDT and CDR2 is YNNKEL (reference sequence). The CDR3 sequence is 14 residues long. Trimming removed 2 bases at V and 10 bases at J, with 15 bases between. CDR3 nucleotide sequence: TGTGCCAGCAGCCAACCCCTCACTACTGGGGAGCAGTTCTTC. Translated, it gives CASSQPLTTGEQFF.

The chain carries TRBV5-1 and TRBJ2-7, with 7 bases that match TRBD1. V dropped 5 bases and J dropped 0; count of bases not matched to a gene: 5. CDR1 is SGHRS, CDR2 YFSETQ, per germline. The CDR3 extends over 14 amino acids. CDR3 region: CASRGTDSSYEQYF. CDR3 coding DNA: TGCGCCAGCAGGGGGACAGATAGCTCCTACGAGCAGTACTTC. Complete variable domain (other parts from reference TRBV5-1 and TRBJ2-7): KAGVTQTPRYLIKTRGQQVTLSCSPISGHRSVSWYQQTPGQGLQFLFEYFSETQRNKGNFPGRFSGRQFSNSRSEMNVSTLELGDSALYLCASRGTDSSYEQYFGPGTRLTVT.

The chain couples TRBV7-3 to TRBJ2-3; 11 bases fit TRBD2. Per the germline V gene, CDR1 is SGHTA and CDR2 is FQGTGA. The CDR3 spans 20 residues. V gave up 6 bases and J gave up 0 bases; unmatched junction bases: 17. The CDR3 coding sequence is TGTGCCAGCAGGAACCTGGGACTAGCGGACCCGAACACTAGCACAGATACGCAGTATTTT. This encodes CASRNLGLADPNTSTDTQYF.

The rearrangement joins TRBV11-2 to TRBJ1-2, with 10 bases identical to TRBD1. V gave up 3 bases and J gave up 7 bases; unmatched junction bases: 11. CDR1 and CDR2 from the germline V gene are SGHAT and FQNNGV. There are 16 residues in the CDR3. The CDR3 sequence: CASSLDRGKSYGGYTF. The CDR3 DNA follows: TGTGCCAGCAGCTTGGACAGGGGGAAGTCGTATGGTGGCTACACCTTC.

This clone came up a few times. This rearrangement joins TRBV7-2 to TRBJ1-2, with 7 nucleotides matching TRBD1. The ends lost 5 bases at V and 5 bases at J; junction bases unmatched: 5. Looked up from germline, CDR1 is SGHTA and CDR2 is FQGNSA. The CDR3 runs 13 residues. This CDR3 reads CASSPGTVYGYTF. DNA of the CDR3: TGTGCCAGCAGCCCCGGGACAGTTTATGGCTACACCTTC.

The V and J genes are TRBV6-5 and TRBJ1-2; weak D call: TRBD1 (6 bases). Germline CDR1 reads MNHEY; CDR2 reads SVGAGI. V shed 9 bases and J shed 1 base, with 12 bases lying between them. This CDR3 has 13 residues. The CDR3 reads CASRDNLNYGYTF. The DNA for the CDR3 is TGTGCCAGTCGGGACAACCTTAACTATGGCTACACCTTC.

Notes on this clone: Distinct nucleotide sequences in the sample also encode this CDR3. The rearrangement uses TRBV6-5 and TRBJ2-2; D not resolved. V gave up 0 bases and J gave up 6 bases, with 5 bases separating them. This CDR3 region has 13 residues. From germline, CDR1 is MNHEY and CDR2 SVGAGI. CDR3 loop: CASSYSRAGELFF. CDR3 DNA sequence: TGTGCCAGCAGTTACTCTCGAGCCGGGGAGCTGTTTTTT.

The chain recombines TRBV5-1 with TRBJ1-5; the D gene is possibly TRBD1 (5 bases). The CDR3 is 14 amino acids. The ends were cut back, 0 bases at V and 3 bases at J, with 7 bases in the middle. CDR1 SGHRS and CDR2 YFSETQ come from the germline V gene. The CDR3 DNA reads TGCGCCAGCAGCTTGGTAGGGGACAATCAGCCCCAGCATTTT. Encoded protein: CASSLVGDNQPQHF. Full variable domain (remainder filled in from reference TRBV5-1 and TRBJ1-5): KAGVTQTPRYLIKTRGQQVTLSCSPISGHRSVSWYQQTPGQGLQFLFEYFSETQRNKGNFPGRFSGRQFSNSRSEMNVSTLELGDSALYLCASSLVGDNQPQHFGDGTRLSIL.

The V and J genes are TRBV19 and TRBJ1-2; 9 bases map to TRBD1. The J segment lost 7 bases and the V segment lost 3 bases, leaving 6 bases of the junction unmatched. CDR1 and CDR2 from the germline V gene are LNHDA and SQIVND (reference sequence). The CDR3 totals 14 residues. CDR3 residues: CASSITGGATGYTF. In DNA form, the CDR3 reads TGTGCCAGTAGTATTACAGGGGGCGCGACTGGCTACACCTTC.

The chain employs TRBV19 and TRBJ2-3; 7 positions agree with TRBD1. CDR1 is LNHDA, CDR2 SQIVND, per germline (reference sequence). This CDR3 contains 14 residues. V gave up 4 bases and J gave up 4 bases; unmatched junction bases: 5. The CDR3 spells CASSKGAGADTQYF. Here the CDR3 DNA reads TGTGCCAGTAGTAAGGGGGCAGGGGCAGATACGCAGTATTTT.

V gene TRBV5-1 combines with J gene TRBJ2-7; no definite D call. V gave up 0 bases and J gave up 2 bases, with 9 bases separating them. The V gene's germline CDR1 is SGHRS and CDR2 YFSETQ. CDR3 length equals 14 residues. CDR3 in amino acids: CASSLVSQAYEQYF. CDR3 nucleotide sequence: TGCGCCAGCAGCTTGGTTTCCCAGGCCTACGAGCAGTACTTC. Looking up the rest from reference TRBV5-1 and TRBJ2-7 gives the full variable domain: KAGVTQTPRYLIKTRGQQVTLSCSPISGHRSVSWYQQTPGQGLQFLFEYFSETQRNKGNFPGRFSGRQFSNSRSEMNVSTLELGDSALYLCASSLVSQAYEQYFGPGTRLTVT.

This clone has just one count. The genes are TRBV10-2 and TRBJ1-2; D is ambiguous. The CDR3 length is 13 residues. Trimming took 3 bases from V and 3 from J, leaving 8 bases between them. The germline V gene encodes CDR1 WSHSY and CDR2 SAAADI. CDR3 residues: CASSEHIYYGYTF. The DNA of the CDR3 is TGCGCCAGCAGTGAACACATCTACTATGGCTACACCTTC.

This clone was observed once. This chain links TRBV3-1 (or the pseudogene TRBV3-2) with TRBJ2-1, with no clear D. Looked up from germline, CDR1 is LGHDT and CDR2 is YNNKEL (reference sequence). The CDR3 is made up of 13 amino acids. Trimming left V 4 bases short and J 1 base short, with 5 bases between. CDR3 bases: TGTGCCAGCAGCCTCTTTTCCTACAATGAGCAGTTCTTC. This gives the protein CASSLFSYNEQFF.